This T cell receptor (beta chain) is from a study of cytomegalovirus exposure and HLA in healthy donors (dated by TCRdb to the late 2010s). Background for the entire study: An earlier analysis of approximately 600 of the donors reported 250 to 300 Gb of sequence data and around 120 million unique TCR beta sequences from about 179 million T cells. Donor age, sex, ethnicity and CMV serostatus were collected together with the repertoire data. The later analysis used no new phenotypic data to find candidate immune exposures, relying instead on TCR beta sequences and their occurrence across donors. An earlier analysis of fewer than 700 of the donors applied high-throughput TCR beta sequencing to assess whether each TCR beta V gene segment acted as functional or pseudogenic. The study aimed to test whether signatures of past pathogen exposure could be identified by cataloging public T cell receptors. An early release covering over 500 HLA-typed donors comprised roughly 300 gigabases of sequencing data and around 80 million unique TCR sequences. HLA typing covered class I and class II loci at four-digit resolution. All discovery cohort repertoires had been generated using a single sequencing platform. The study combined high-throughput TCR immunosequencing, statistical association of individual TCRs with disease status, and machine learning to predict cytomegalovirus infection status. The study profiled the T cell repertoires of about 720 subjects by immunosequencing and related them to cytomegalovirus serostatus. Typing coverage varied by locus: 629-630 donors for A, B, C, DRB1 and DQB1; roughly 520 for DQA1; approximately 570 for DPA1; roughly 450 for DPB1. Among 398 genotyped donors of the cohort, an average of about 220,000 unique TCR beta nucleotide sequences was sequenced per donor, of which roughly 18% were non-productive. A later analysis re-examined previously published TCR beta repertoires from 500 to 700 donors and added high-resolution HLA genotyping to investigate patterns of TCR occurrence. Roughly five DR-DQ haplotypes were handled as single units for association and clustering because linkage in the cohort was strong. Genome-wide SNP genotypes for about 55% of the 666 donors were used in a later genetic analysis, which treated that subset as a discovery cohort. Besides the first cohort of under 700 subjects, a separate validation cohort made up of roughly 120 different subjects was used. Of the 398 genotyped donors, roughly 80% fell in the genetic ancestry cluster associated with self-reported Caucasian donors. Overall results and qualifications from the work: A cluster of highly shared sequence variants was judged likely to be a technical artifact of the sequencing pipeline. A later analysis found that HLA-associated TCR beta chains were more clonally expanded and had lower generation probabilities than equally common non-associated chains. In both the original and validation cohorts, the classifier was reported to diagnose cytomegalovirus status with high specificity and sensitivity. In a later analysis, the rate of TCR association differed among HLA loci, with DRB1 alleles having the most associated TCRs and HLA-C alleles having the fewest. In this cohort, only TCR beta chains were sequenced, and detectable features were limited by the absence of alpha or paired-chain data. A further reported finding was that TCR beta sequences accurately predicted the HLA-A and HLA-B alleles for most subjects in the first cohort. A later analysis associated about 16,000 TCR beta sequences with specific HLA alleles at a false discovery rate of 0.05. In vitro tests confirmed that a few of the cytomegalovirus-associated TCR beta chains recognize cytomegalovirus antigens. In the study, about 150 TCR beta chains were listed as associated with cytomegalovirus. According to a later genetic analysis, donors in an Asian-associated ancestry cluster had fewer N-insertions in productive TCRs than the approximately 700-donor mean. The earlier analysis of nearly 600 of the donors excluded 15 to 20 rarely observed V segments, including chromosome 9 orphons, because counts were too low. Several of the top co-occurrence clusters appeared to be linked to parvovirus B19, influenza, CMV and Epstein-Barr virus, according to a later analysis. Because the 87-base-pair reads could not distinguish some IMGT-functional V segments, including TRBV6-2 and TRBV6-3, those segments were excluded. V-gene and J-gene trimming of TCR beta chains was associated with a missense DCLRE1C variant in a later genetic analysis, and the association was replicated in an independent cohort. While some public TCRs were present in many individuals, most TCR sequences turned up only very rarely across donors. Assigning TCR associations to individual alleles was difficult when HLA alleles, especially DR and DQ, strongly co-occurred. CMV serostatus was the only immune exposure information available for the cohort. Linkage disequilibrium might explain the correlated functional status among segregating V segments, but an unknown experimental factor could not be ruled out. According to the authors, the approach could potentially be generalized to other disease states and immunological phenotypes. Presence/absence analyses assumed roughly uniform sequencing depth across donors, an assumption that may not hold. Most CMV-associated TCR beta chains appeared to be HLA-restricted in a later analysis, and the HLA associations seemed to be driven largely by CMV exposure. Because some donors lacked HLA typing at each locus, the association tests relied only on the typed subset. In an earlier analysis of roughly 560 of the donors, most TCR beta V segments were observed in productive rearrangements about 87% or about 30% of the time, broadly matching IMGT annotations.

The cohort was made up of 500 to 800 healthy bone marrow donors. Cohort members were all nominally healthy when sampled, although unrecorded immune exposures were likely present. The donor tested CMV seropositive and was one of the 289 seropositive cohort members. Each donor provided a peripheral blood sample, and peripheral blood mononuclear cells were used for TCR beta sequencing. Genomic DNA was extracted from the blood cell samples with the Qiagen DNeasy Blood Extraction Kit. About this clone: The antigen it binds to is not known. No base quality values were provided; no much bigger clone lies one nucleotide off.

Libraries came from the immunoSEQ multiplex PCR assay. For the multiplex PCR, a mixture combining 60 forward primers for TCR Vbeta segments and 13 reverse primers for TCR Jbeta segments was used. Amplification of the CDR3 region of rearranged TCR beta genes was performed with a multiplex PCR assay on genomic DNA. On the Illumina HiSeq System, the amplified TCR beta libraries were sequenced as 87-base-pair reads. The original methods were these. A later analysis tallied 70 million to 100 million unique TCR beta chains across the 640 or so repertoires, and 10 million to 11 million of those chains were shared by two or more donors. Raw reads were error-corrected and collapsed into unique sequences by a nearest-neighbor algorithm in which closely related sequences were merged to remove PCR and sequencing errors. Alignment of CDR3 sequences to IMGT reference sequences was used to assign V, D and J gene segments. Each retained sequence needed at least a six-nucleotide match to both a V gene segment and a J gene segment. A rearrangement counted as productive if the CDR3 had no stop codons and remained in frame with V and J, and every other rearrangement counted as non-productive. Following IMGT convention, CDR3 was defined as the stretch from the second conserved V-encoded cysteine to the conserved J-encoded phenylalanine. The earlier analysis of about 640 of the donors excluded any sequence lacking an unambiguous match to a single V gene segment. In an earlier analysis of 500 to 750 of the donors, V segments were called functional above 56.7% productive rearrangements and were called segregating when the between-donor standard deviation exceeded 5%. To diagnose cytomegalovirus status from the catalog of TCR beta chain sequences, a statistical classification framework was built. In a later analysis, V and J genes were assigned by comparing TCR nucleotide sequences against IMGT/GENE-DB human TR gene sequences. A later analysis assigned CDR3 sequences and most-parsimonious VDJ recombination scenarios with the TCRdist pipeline. In a later analysis, every TCR beta chain was defined by the combination of its CDR3 amino acid sequence and its V-gene family, and reads without a unique V-gene family were dropped. As a way to deal with suspected cross-contamination and a sequencing artifact, a later analysis dropped approximately 590 nucleotide sequences that were highly shared and had low generation probability. In a later analysis, a clonal expansion index for each public chain was calculated from normalized within-repertoire ranks of inferred template counts. Generation probabilities in a later analysis came from a VDJ recombination model fitted to out-of-frame rearrangements, and those results were checked against IGoR. Hypergeometric tests were used in a later analysis to score TCR-TCR, TCR-HLA and TCR-CMV co-occurrence, with a repertoire-size bias correction applied to the TCR pairs. False discovery rates were estimated in a later analysis by permuting HLA or CMV assignments 20 times. In a later analysis, co-occurring TCRs were grouped using DBSCAN, with TCRdist sequence similarity added in when clustering inside HLA-allele-positive subsets. Repertoires with fewer than 30,000 or more than 120,000 public chains were left out of co-occurrence clustering, as were five repertoires with anomalous nucleotide sharing. TCRdb limited this immuneACCESS table to in-frame rearrangements with V and J called. A share of clones is missing; checked studies link under half to unresolved V genes, and the rest is unexplained. V, J and clone size are those of that table, while D and trimming were read from the DNA. For this sample the table gives about 160,000 clones, of which roughly 80% were detected only once. The ten top clones hold roughly 7.5% of the sample.

From cysteine to phenylalanine, the CDR3 is 14 amino acids long. This entry keeps only the CDR3 DNA: 42 bases, framed from base 1. The germline V gene specifies SGHAT as CDR1 and FQNNGV as CDR2. Trimming removed 7 bases from V and 2 bases from J, leaving 12 bases between the germline ends. Sequencing was done on a sample of PBMCs. The clonotype originates from a woman aged 25 to 39 in good health and CMV-seropositive. The chain is made from TRBV11-2 and TRBJ2-1; TRBD1 might be the D gene, on 5 matching bases. In nucleotide form, the sequence is TGTGCCAGCAACCCAGGGCCGGCCTACAATGAGCAGTTCTTC. This codes for CASNPGPAYNEQFF.